This T cell receptor (beta chain) was sequenced in a study of identical twins. Study outcomes and limitations: Alpha sequences that were out-of-frame and twin-shared showed an excess of low generation probability. Invariant cells of the MAIT and iNKT types might have partly distorted the zero-insertion analyses. Memory repertoires lacked the insertion deficit that abundant cord blood beta clonotypes showed.

The CDR3 is made up of 15 amino acids. Germline trimming cut 7 bases from V and 0 bases from J; bases unmatched to any gene: 7. For this clonotype: The antigen is not known.

Template switching added a universal primer binding site, and final cDNA carried unique molecular identifiers. One entry per CDR3 protein results from TCRdb running MiXCR on the 5' RACE reads. Of approximately 630,000 distinct CDR3 sequences in the sample, around 7.4% are singletons; the top ten hold less than 2%. The same data also went into a second study, on yellow fever vaccine responses in identical twins.

Sample: PBMCs. The clonotype was recovered from a woman under 30 in good health. The V gene is TRBV12-3 or TRBV12-4, the J gene TRBJ2-7, with 9 bases lining up with TRBD2. CDR3 DNA sequence: TGTGCCAGCACCCGTAGCGGGAGTACCTCCTACGAGCAGTACTTC. It codes for CASTRSGSTSYEQYF.